Listed here are 23 T cell receptor beta chains from one sample, sequenced in a study of blood T cell repertoires in COVID-19. Assay used: immunoSEQ multiplex PCR; TCRdb lists only in-frame clones, some missing. The sample carries about 220,000 clones, approximately 83% recorded once. The sample comprised PBMCs or T cells enriched from blood (not recorded which). These receptors originate from a woman aged 40 to 50 who had been exposed to COVID-19.

The chain uses TRBV6-2 or TRBV6-3 and TRBJ2-3, with a tentative D call TRBD1 (6 bases). Trimming left V 4 bases short and J 6 bases short, with 20 bases between. Per the germline V gene, CDR1 is MNHEY and CDR2 is SVGEGT. The CDR3 is 16 amino acids. CDR3 sequence (DNA): TGTGCCAGCAGTTCCAATAGCAGGGGTGTGACGGATACGCAGTATTTT. Amino acids: CASSSNSRGVTDTQYF.

J is TRBJ1-1 and V is TRBV5-4; 7 nucleotides agree with TRBD1. Germline trimming cut 3 bases from V and 2 bases from J; bases unmatched to any gene: 7. This CDR3 has 15 amino acids. The germline V gene encodes CDR1 SGHNT and CDR2 YYREEE (reference sequence). The CDR3 DNA reads TGTGCCAGCAGCTCCACAGGGGTCTTCAACACTGAAGCTTTCTTT. Protein product: CASSSTGVFNTEAFF.

The chain uses TRBV28 and TRBJ1-2, with 7 bases that match TRBD1. CDR3 size: 13 residues. The germline CDR1 and CDR2 sequences are MDHEN and SYDVKM. Unmatched junction bases numbered 8, after V lost 8 bases and J lost 5 bases. The CDR3 here is CASSGTELYGYTF. Here the CDR3 DNA reads TGTGCCAGCTCTGGGACAGAATTGTATGGCTACACCTTC.

This clone was seen only once. The rearrangement links TRBV4-2 to TRBJ1-2; D gene unclear. The germline CDR1 and CDR2 sequences are LGHNA and YNFKEQ. Trimming cost V 0 bases and J 0 bases, with 8 bases left between them. The CDR3 extends over 15 amino acids. The CDR3 coding sequence is TGTGCCAGCAGCCAAGAGGAGTCCGCTAACTATGGCTACACCTTC. This encodes CASSQEESANYGYTF.

This sequence joins TRBV15 and TRBJ2-3; D may be TRBD1 (7 bases). Germline CDR1 reads LNHNV; CDR2 reads YYDKDF (reference sequence). CDR3 length: 14 amino acids. The V end was cut by 6 bases, the J end by 4 bases, with 14 bases between. CDR3 in DNA: TGTGCCACCAGTCGACAGGGAGGTCCAGATACGCAGTATTTT. As protein: CATSRQGGPDTQYF.

The chain combines TRBV5-1 with TRBJ2-7; TRBD1 agrees at 7 bases. The length of the CDR3 is 16 residues. Germline lookup yields CDR1 SGHRS and CDR2 YFSETQ. V lost 5 bases to trimming and J lost 0 bases; unmatched junction nucleotides: 11. The chain's CDR3 is CASSKYGTESSYEQYF. The CDR3 DNA is TGCGCCAGCAGTAAATACGGGACAGAGAGCTCCTACGAGCAGTACTTC.

As concerns this clone: This may come from a read error, since a much larger clone is one base off. This sample includes further DNA sequences coding for the same CDR3. The chain has TRBV18 and TRBJ2-5; D is unresolved. Germline CDR1 and CDR2: KGHSH and LQKENI. V gave up 3 bases and J gave up 3 bases, with 5 bases separating them. This CDR3 region has 12 residues. CDR3 sequence (DNA): TGTGCCAGCTCACCCAGAAAAGAGACCCAGTACTTC. Its protein is CASSPRKETQYF.

V is TRBV7-3 and J is TRBJ2-1; TRBD2 might be the D (5 bases). With 1 base removed from V and 3 bases from J, the gap between germline ends came to 10 bases. Germline CDR1 is SGHTA and CDR2 is FQGTGA. There are 15 residues in the CDR3. The CDR3 loop is CASSLRLANYNEQFF. The CDR3 region has the DNA TGTGCCAGCAGCTTAAGGCTAGCAAACTACAATGAGCAGTTCTTC. Using reference TRBV7-3 and TRBJ2-1 for the parts outside the CDR3, the full variable domain is GAGVSQTPSNKVTEKGKYVELRCDPISGHTALYWYRQSLGQGPEFLIYFQGTGAADDSGLPNDRFFAVRPEGSVSTLKIQRTERGDSAVYLCASSLRLANYNEQFFGPGTRLTVL.

The V gene is TRBV6-1, the J gene TRBJ1-5, with a possible D match to TRBD1 (6 bases). Germline assignment: CDR1 MNHNS and CDR2 SASEGT. V dropped 1 base and J dropped 5 bases, with 9 bases sitting between them. The CDR3 contains 14 residues. The CDR3 reads CASSEGTVYQPQHF. In DNA form, the CDR3 reads TGTGCCAGCAGTGAAGGGACAGTTTATCAGCCCCAGCATTTT.

This clone was detected a few times. The chain uses TRBV19 and TRBJ1-3; TRBD1 aligns across 7 bases. J gave up 3 bases and V 3 bases, and 5 bases lay outside the gene matches. The germline CDR1 and CDR2 sequences are LNHDA and SQIVND (reference sequence). The CDR3 has 15 residues. As DNA, the CDR3 is TGTGCCAGTAGTATTGAGGGGGCTTATGGAAACACCATATATTTT. It specifies CASSIEGAYGNTIYF. The whole variable domain, filled in from reference TRBV19 and TRBJ1-3, reads DGGITQSPKYLFRKEGQNVTLSCEQNLNHDAMYWYRQDPGQGLRLIYYSQIVNDFQKGDIAEGYSVSREKKESFPLTVTSAQKNPTAFYLCASSIEGAYGNTIYFGEGSWLTVV.

This clone has a handful of counts. The chain carries TRBV19 and TRBJ1-2; the match to TRBD1 covers 7 bases. V shed 7 bases and J 3 bases; nucleotides not matched to a gene: 14. There are 16 residues in the CDR3. CDR1 and CDR2 (germline): LNHDA, SQIVND (reference sequence). This CDR3 is CASIPRAAGGHYGYTF. The DNA of the CDR3 is TGTGCCAGTATTCCGAGAGCGGCAGGGGGGCACTATGGCTACACCTTC.

The V and J genes are TRBV7-9 and TRBJ1-2; D gene unclear. The CDR3 is 12 residues long. The V gene's germline CDR1 is SEHNR and CDR2 FQNEAQ (reference sequence). Deletions cut 1 base from V and 8 bases from J, with 8 bases between. CDR3 sequence: CASSLGGRGYTF. CDR3 sequence (DNA): TGTGCCAGCAGCTTAGGAGGGAGAGGCTACACCTTC. Together with reference TRBV7-9 and TRBJ1-2, the CDR3 gives the full variable domain: DTGVSQNPRHKITKRGQNVTFRCDPISEHNRLYWYRQTLGQGPEFLTYFQNEAQLEKSRLLSDRFSAERPKGSFSTLEIQRTEQGDSAMYLCASSLGGRGYTFGSGTRLTVV.

This sequence joins TRBV12-3 or TRBV12-4 and TRBJ1-2, with D tentatively TRBD1 (5 bases). This CDR3 has 12 amino acids. V lost 6 bases, J lost 7 bases, and 12 bases lay in between. Written as DNA, the CDR3 is TGTGCCAGCAGATCCACGGGGGGTGGCTACACCTTC. Translated, it gives CASRSTGGGYTF.

The V gene is TRBV5-1, the J gene TRBJ2-3; the D is unclear. The germline V gene encodes CDR1 SGHRS and CDR2 YFSETQ. The V end lost 8 bases, the J end lost 0 bases, and 13 bases lay between the germline ends. CDR3 length equals 14 residues. The CDR3 DNA reads TGCGCCAGTTATTGGTCGGTTAGCACAGATACGCAGTATTTT. This translates into CASYWSVSTDTQYF.

This chain links TRBV5-1 with TRBJ2-5; 9 bases map to TRBD2. With 3 bases clipped from V and 3 bases from J, the junction kept 3 bases outside the gene matches. Per the germline V gene, CDR1 is SGHRS and CDR2 is YFSETQ. The CDR3 has 14 amino acids. The CDR3 nucleotides read TGCGCCAGCAGCTGGAGCGGGGGGAAAGAGACCCAGTACTTC. This codes for CASSWSGGKETQYF.

The chain links TRBV7-2 to TRBJ1-6; 8 bases map to TRBD1. Looked up from germline, CDR1 is SGHTA and CDR2 is FQGNSA. This CDR3 comprises 15 residues. Losses at the gene ends were 5 bases for V and 8 bases for J; bases not matched to a gene: 8. CDR3 amino acids: CASSQQVTGDSPLHF. For the CDR3, the DNA is TGTGCCAGCAGCCAGCAGGTGACAGGGGATTCACCCCTCCACTTT.

V and J are TRBV6-5 and TRBJ2-7; TRBD1 matches at 9 bases. The CDR3 has 16 amino acids. V shed 2 bases and J 0 bases; nucleotides not matched to a gene: 5. Per germline, CDR1 MNHEY and CDR2 SVGAGI. CDR3 region: CASSYRGTGSSYEQYF. In DNA, the CDR3 is TGTGCCAGCAGTTACCGCGGGACAGGGAGCTCCTACGAGCAGTACTTC.

V usage is TRBV12-3 or TRBV12-4 and J usage is TRBJ2-1; 9 nucleotides line up with TRBD1. This CDR3 region has 12 residues. J was trimmed by 7 bases and V by 6 bases; bases with no gene match: 1. The DNA of the CDR3 is TGTGCCAGCAGACAGGGGGCGAATGAGCAGTTCTTC. Its translation: CASRQGANEQFF.

The V gene is TRBV5-1, the J gene TRBJ2-2, with D possibly being TRBD1 (5 bases). The CDR3 has 16 residues. V gave up 1 base and J gave up 5 bases, with 15 bases separating them. Germline CDR1 SGHRS, CDR2 YFSETQ. Written as DNA, the CDR3 is TGCGCCAGCAGCTTGATAGCCCAGGGAACTACCGGGGAGCTGTTTTTT. Protein product: CASSLIAQGTTGELFF.

The chain employs TRBV5-1 and TRBJ2-7, with 10 bases aligning to TRBD2. The junction had 7 bases not matched to a gene; V was cut back by 0 bases and J by 7 bases. Germline assignment: CDR1 SGHRS and CDR2 YFSETQ. This CDR3 is 15 amino acids long. CDR3 sequence reads: CASSLASGGLLEQYF. CDR3 sequence (DNA): TGCGCCAGCAGCTTGGCTAGCGGGGGACTCTTGGAGCAGTACTTC. Full variable domain (missing parts from reference TRBV5-1 and TRBJ2-7): KAGVTQTPRYLIKTRGQQVTLSCSPISGHRSVSWYQQTPGQGLQFLFEYFSETQRNKGNFPGRFSGRQFSNSRSEMNVSTLELGDSALYLCASSLASGGLLEQYFGPGTRLTVT.

The chain employs TRBV15 and TRBJ2-3, with 8 bases fitting TRBD2. This CDR3 spans 17 amino acids. Germline CDR1 LNHNV, CDR2 YYDKDF (reference sequence). The V segment lost 0 bases and the J segment 5 bases; nucleotides outside the gene matches: 10. In DNA form, the CDR3 reads TGTGCCACCAGCAGAGATTCCGGACTAGCCCATGGAGATACGCAGTATTTT. It encodes CATSRDSGLAHGDTQYF. The whole variable domain, remainder taken from reference TRBV15 and TRBJ2-3, is DAMVIQNPRYQVTQFGKPVTLSCSQTLNHNVMYWYQQKSSQAPKLLFHYYDKDFNNEADTPDNFQSRRPNTSFCFLDIRSPGLGDTAMYLCATSRDSGLAHGDTQYFGPGTRLTVL.

J is TRBJ1-3 and V is TRBV6-5; 7 positions match TRBD1. The CDR3 runs to 13 residues. Trimming cost V 7 bases and J 8 bases; bases outside gene matches: 8. Germline V gene data show CDR1 as MNHEY and CDR2 as SVGAGI. The CDR3, as DNA: TGTGCCAGCAAGGAAGGGGGCATAGACACCATATATTTT. Its translation: CASKEGGIDTIYF.

The rearrangement uses TRBV27 and TRBJ1-5, with D uncertain. This CDR3 spans 13 amino acids. Trimming took 1 base from V and 4 from J, leaving 5 bases between them. The V gene's germline CDR1 is MNHEY and CDR2 SMNVEV (reference sequence). This chain's CDR3 is CASSLWRNQPQHF. In DNA form, the CDR3 reads TGTGCCAGCAGTTTATGGAGAAATCAGCCCCAGCATTTT.